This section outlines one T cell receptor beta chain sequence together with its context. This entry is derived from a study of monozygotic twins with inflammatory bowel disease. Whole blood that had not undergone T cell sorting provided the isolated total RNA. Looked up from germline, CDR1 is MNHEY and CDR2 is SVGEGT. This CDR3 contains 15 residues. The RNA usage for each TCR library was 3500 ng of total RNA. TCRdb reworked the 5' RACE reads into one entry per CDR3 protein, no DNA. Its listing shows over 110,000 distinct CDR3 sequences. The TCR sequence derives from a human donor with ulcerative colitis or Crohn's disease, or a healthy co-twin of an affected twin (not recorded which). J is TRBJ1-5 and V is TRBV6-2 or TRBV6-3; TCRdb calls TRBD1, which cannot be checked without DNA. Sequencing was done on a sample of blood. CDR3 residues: CASALEGQGNQPQHF.